This TCR beta chain appears in the sequencing data of a study of patients and donors after allogeneic stem cell transplantation. This clonotype turned up a few times. After removal of 4 bases from V and 8 bases from J, the junction contained 9 bases not matched to a gene. The CDR3 loop spans 16 amino acids. Germline V CDR1 and CDR2: SGHRS, YFSETQ. A single record per CDR3 protein comes from TCRdb applying MiXCR to the RT-PCR reads. Of roughly 200,000 distinct CDR3 sequences in the sample, around two fifths were seen once. This clonotype was obtained from a human donor who was either an allogeneic HSCT recipient or a stem cell or donor lymphocyte infusion donor (not recorded which). It is not recorded whose cells these are; they may come from a transplant donor. Sequencing input: blood, either unsorted or a sorted T cell fraction (not recorded which). This sequence joins TRBV5-1 and TRBJ1-6, with 10 nucleotides matching TRBD1. The CDR3 protein is CASSISGDRGYSPLHF. CDR3 sequence (DNA): TGCGCCAGCAGCATCTCCGGGGACAGGGGTTATTCACCCCTCCACTTT.